This T cell receptor beta chain appears in the sequencing data of a study of PD-L1 blockade in urothelial cancer. Across the study: Samples came from 3 weeks, at the second dose, and 6 weeks into treatment.

The CDR3 runs to 19 residues. The germline CDR1 and CDR2 sequences are SGHTA and FQGNSA. J gave up 5 bases and V 5 bases, and 16 bases lay outside the gene matches. Produced via immunoSEQ multiplex PCR; TCRdb's table is partial and in-frame only. The sample includes 85,000 to 90,000 clones, around nine tenths of them seen just once. This clone was seen a single time. The V gene is TRBV7-2, the J gene TRBJ2-1, with TRBD1 identical over 12 bases. The source was PBMCs, collected around atezolizumab (anti-PD-L1) treatment. The TCR was taken from a man between 60 and 75 years old with urothelial cancer. Written as DNA, the CDR3 is TGTGCCAGCAGCCCAAGACCGGGACAGGGGGCGATTGGTGACAATGAGCAGTTCTTC. Translation: CASSPRPGQGAIGDNEQFF.